This T cell receptor beta chain was identified in a study of post-analysis software for immune sequencing data. Overall study findings and caveats: Under the F measure, samples that were prepared in one batch clustered strongly together. Compared against controls, patients with multiple sclerosis displayed significantly lower normalized Chao1 diversity.

Unique molecular identifiers tagged the TCR beta cDNA libraries. From the PCR reads, TCRdb called clonotypes with MiXCR, one entry per CDR3 protein. The profile shows 820,000 or so distinct CDR3 sequences, 53% of them singletons. A word on this clonotype: Its antigen remains unidentified.

This sequence originates from a girl aged 5 to 17 with multiple sclerosis. Source material: blood.

For the CDR3, the DNA is TGTGCCAGCAGCTTAGTTCTATGGCCCCCTCCTGAGACCCAGTACTTC. Translating gives CASSLVLWPPPETQYF. The chain carries TRBV7-9 and TRBJ2-7; D gene unclear. TRBJ2-5 matches the DNA end more closely, so the J call is doubtful. Looked up from germline, CDR1 is SEHNR and CDR2 is FQNEAQ (reference sequence). The CDR3 spans 16 residues.